This entry lists 15 T cell receptor beta chains sequenced from one sample in a study of prognosis after radiotherapy for stage I lung cancer. TCR beta CDR3 was amplified from genomic DNA by two-round multiplex PCR. Gene-specific TRBV and TRBJ primers were used in PCR round one. TCRdb reprocessed the multiplex PCR reads with MiXCR, giving one entry per CDR3 protein. The sample contains more than 30,000 distinct CDR3 sequences, about 39% of which appear only once. This material consisted of PBMCs, taken before or after stereotactic body radiation therapy (not recorded which). The receptor source for this set is a donor over 45 with non-small cell lung cancer.

This clonotype showed up just once. The CDR3 sequence is CASTCSALSTDTQYF. The CDR3 nucleotides are TGTGCCAGCACGTGTTCCGCGCTTAGCACAGATACGCAGTATTTT. The chain joins TRBV19 to TRBJ2-3; D is ambiguous. Trimming stripped 9 bases from V and 0 bases from J, with 16 bases between. The length of the CDR3 is 15 residues. The germline V gene has CDR1 LNHDA and CDR2 SQIVND (reference sequence).

For this clonotype: This sequence is one base from a far larger clone and is likely a read error. This chain joins TRBV6-4 and TRBJ2-6; D may be TRBD1 or TRBD2 (5 bases each). This CDR3 comprises 17 residues. In germline, CDR1 is MRHNA, CDR2 SNTAGT. This CDR3 is CASSEGTGDSVANVLTF. CDR3 DNA sequence: TGTGCCAGCAGTGAAGGGACCGGGGATTCTGTGGCCAACGTCCTGACTTTC.

The V and J genes are TRBV18 and TRBJ2-7, with 7 bases aligning to TRBD2. Germline V lookup: CDR1 KGHSH, CDR2 LQKENI. The V segment lost 2 bases and the J segment 0 bases; nucleotides outside the gene matches: 13. CDR3 length: 18 residues. The CDR3 loop is CASSPYTSDLPISYEQYF. For the CDR3, the DNA is TGTGCCAGCTCACCATACACTAGCGACCTCCCCATCTCCTACGAGCAGTACTTC.

In its sample, this clonotype was seen many times. The CDR3 loop is CSARGGVNQPQHF. DNA for the CDR3: TGCAGTGCTAGAGGGGGCGTCAATCAGCCCCAGCATTTT. The J gene is TRBJ1-5, the V gene TRBV20-1; a weak D match, TRBD1 (5 bases). Trimming removed 1 base at V and 3 bases at J, with 7 bases between. From germline, CDR1 is DFQATT and CDR2 SNEGSKA (reference sequence). This CDR3 spans 13 amino acids.

The chain uses TRBV12-3 or TRBV12-4 and TRBJ1-2, with D perhaps TRBD1 (6 bases). This CDR3 has 16 amino acids. V lost 7 bases, J lost 0 bases, and 18 bases lay in between. The DNA for the CDR3 is TGTGCCAGCACCCTTTGGCAGGGGCCGCCTAACTATGGCTACACCTTC. Translating it yields CASTLWQGPPNYGYTF.

This rearrangement joins TRBV6-8 to TRBJ2-7; D may match TRBD1 or TRBD2 (5 bases each). V lost 5 bases and J 7 bases, leaving 21 bases between the germline ends. The CDR3 has 15 amino acids. Germline CDR1 reads MNHGY; CDR2 reads SAAAGT. Written as DNA, the CDR3 is TGTGCCAGCAGTGGTTCGGTAAAGGGGAGCAGAGAGCAGTACTTC. This sequence encodes CASSGSVKGSREQYF.

The CDR3 spells CATSHPYDRAGCRDTQYF. The CDR3 region has the DNA TGTGCCACCAGTCACCCCTACGACAGGGCGGGGTGTCGAGATACGCAGTATTTT. V gene TRBV24-1 combines with J gene TRBJ2-3; the D gene is possibly TRBD1 (7 bases). The CDR3 is 18 amino acids. Trimming shortened V by 6 bases and J by 5 bases, and 26 bases separated the two germline ends. CDR1 and CDR2 from the germline V gene are KGHDR and SFDVKD.

Regarding this clonotype: It differs at one base from a far larger clone, so likely a read error. This sequence joins TRBV27 and TRBJ2-6, with D unclear. The CDR3 totals 15 residues. The V end was cut by 7 bases, the J end by 0 bases, with 10 bases between. Germline loops: CDR1 MNHEY, CDR2 SMNVEV (reference sequence). CDR3 DNA sequence: TGTGCCAGCATTGCGGAGAGCTCTGGGGCCAACGTCCTGACTTTC. This translates into CASIAESSGANVLTF.

The chain couples TRBV20-1 to TRBJ2-3; 10 nucleotides line up with TRBD2. Germline values: CDR1 DFQATT, CDR2 SNEGSKA (reference sequence). The CDR3 runs to 16 residues. Trimming took 4 bases from V and 5 from J; bases not matched to a gene: 12. CDR3 protein: CSAIDPLAGSGDTQYF. CDR3 nucleotides: TGCAGTGCTATAGATCCACTAGCGGGATCAGGAGATACGCAGTATTTT.

The chain has TRBV9 and TRBJ1-1, with 12 bases identical to TRBD1. The trim removed 3 bases at V and 5 bases at J, leaving 8 bases unmatched. The length of the CDR3 is 16 residues. The V gene's germline CDR1 is SGDLS and CDR2 YYNGEE. The CDR3 is CASSEGGTGGVTEAFF. The CDR3 coding sequence is TGTGCCAGCAGCGAAGGGGGGACAGGGGGCGTTACTGAAGCTTTCTTT.

Relative to its sample, this clonotype is medium-sized. The chain links TRBV6-1 to TRBJ2-3, with a tentative D call TRBD2 (5 bases). Trimming left V 2 bases short and J 1 base short, with 10 bases between. Germline V gives CDR1 MNHNS, CDR2 SASEGT. This CDR3 has 15 amino acids. The CDR3 nucleotides are TGTGCCAGCAGTGAATCAGTGGGAGGCACAGATACGCAGTATTTT. Translation gives CASSESVGGTDTQYF.

With regard to this clonotype: Since the CDR3 does not end with the conserved phenylalanine or tryptophan, this likely comes from a read error. The chain combines TRBV30 with TRBJ1-2, with D perhaps TRBD1 (5 bases). The length of the CDR3 is 15 residues. Germline-derived CDR1 and CDR2 are GTSNPN and SVGIG (reference sequence). V was pared by 2 bases and J by 8 bases, with 21 bases between. CDR3 region: CAWSRILRDAGGYTL. The CDR3 region has the DNA TGTGCCTGGAGTCGTATTCTCCGGGACGCTGGGGGCTACACCCTC.

This clonotype was counted ten times or more. V usage is TRBV19 and J usage is TRBJ1-1; 7 nucleotides align to TRBD1. The CDR3 totals 13 residues. With V trimmed by 5 bases and J by 5 bases, 5 bases remained unmatched. Germline V lookup: CDR1 LNHDA, CDR2 SQIVND (reference sequence). CDR3 bases: TGTGCCAGTAGTTCCACAGGGGATACTGAAGCTTTCTTT. Its protein is CASSSTGDTEAFF.

Concerning this clonotype: A much larger clone lies a single base off, so this may be a read error. V and J are TRBV19 and TRBJ2-2, with D possibly being TRBD1 (7 bases). The V gene's germline CDR1 is LNHDA and CDR2 SQIVND (reference sequence). This CDR3 spans 14 amino acids. The CDR3 bases are TGTGCCAGTAACCCCGCAGGGGGGTCCGGGGATCTGTTTTTT. Translated: CASNPAGGSGDLFF.

The table lists this clonotype with many counts. V gene TRBV12-3 or TRBV12-4 combines with J gene TRBJ2-6, with unresolved D. Trimming left V 3 bases short and J 3 bases short, with 6 bases between. The CDR3 has 14 residues. The CDR3 bases are TGTGCCAGCAGTTTGCCCCTTGGGGCCAACGTCCTGACTTTC. Encoded protein: CASSLPLGANVLTF.